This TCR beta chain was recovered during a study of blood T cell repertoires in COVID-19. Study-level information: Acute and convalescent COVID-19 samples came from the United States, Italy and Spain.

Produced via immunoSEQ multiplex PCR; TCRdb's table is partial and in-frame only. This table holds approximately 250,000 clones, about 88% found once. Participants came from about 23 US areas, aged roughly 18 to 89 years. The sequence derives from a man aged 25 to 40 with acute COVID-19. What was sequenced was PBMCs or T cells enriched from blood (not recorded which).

The DNA for the CDR3 is TGTGCCAGCACCATCGGGGGGGCAGATACGCAGTATTTT. It encodes CASTIGGADTQYF. The gene calls are TRBV12-3 or TRBV12-4 and TRBJ2-3, with 8 bases that match TRBD2. The trim removed 7 bases at V and 4 bases at J, leaving 4 bases unmatched. The length of the CDR3 is 13 residues.